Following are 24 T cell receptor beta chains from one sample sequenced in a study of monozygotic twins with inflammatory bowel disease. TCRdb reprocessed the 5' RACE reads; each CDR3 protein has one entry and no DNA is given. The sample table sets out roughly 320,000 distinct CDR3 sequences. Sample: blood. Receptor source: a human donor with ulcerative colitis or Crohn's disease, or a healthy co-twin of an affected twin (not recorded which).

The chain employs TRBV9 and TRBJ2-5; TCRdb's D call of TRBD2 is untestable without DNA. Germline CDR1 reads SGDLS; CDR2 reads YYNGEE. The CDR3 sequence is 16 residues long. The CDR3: CASSVVAGGLGETQYF.

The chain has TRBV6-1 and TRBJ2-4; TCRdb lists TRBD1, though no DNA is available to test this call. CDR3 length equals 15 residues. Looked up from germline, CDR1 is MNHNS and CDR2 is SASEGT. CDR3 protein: CASSSVIGGAYIQYF.

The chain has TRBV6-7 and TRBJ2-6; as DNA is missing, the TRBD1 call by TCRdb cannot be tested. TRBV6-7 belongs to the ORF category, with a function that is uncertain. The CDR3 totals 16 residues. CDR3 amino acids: CASSNHRGLGANVLTF.

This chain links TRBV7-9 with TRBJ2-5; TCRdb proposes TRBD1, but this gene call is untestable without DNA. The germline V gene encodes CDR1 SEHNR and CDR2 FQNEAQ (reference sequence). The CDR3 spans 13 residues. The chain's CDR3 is CASSQGAYETQYF.

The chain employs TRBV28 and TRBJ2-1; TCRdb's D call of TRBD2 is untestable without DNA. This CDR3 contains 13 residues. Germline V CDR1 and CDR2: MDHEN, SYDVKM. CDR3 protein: CASSLSGRWEQFF. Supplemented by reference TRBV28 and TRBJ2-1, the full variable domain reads DVKVTQSSRYLVKRTGEKVFLECVQDMDHENMFWYRQDPGLGLRLIYFSYDVKMKEKGDIPEGYSVSREKKERFSLILESASTNQTSMYLCASSLSGRWEQFFGPGTRLTVL.

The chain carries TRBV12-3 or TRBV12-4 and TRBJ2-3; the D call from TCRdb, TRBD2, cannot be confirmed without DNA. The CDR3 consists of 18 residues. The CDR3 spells CASSFRLAGGTGTDTQYF.

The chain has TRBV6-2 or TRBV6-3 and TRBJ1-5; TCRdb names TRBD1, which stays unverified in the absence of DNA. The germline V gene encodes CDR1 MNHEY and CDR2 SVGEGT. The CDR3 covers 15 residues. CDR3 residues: CATTGPDSLNQPQHF.

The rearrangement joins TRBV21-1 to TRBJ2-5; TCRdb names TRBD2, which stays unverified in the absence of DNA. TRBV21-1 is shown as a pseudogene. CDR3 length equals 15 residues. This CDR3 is CASSKGYPRKETQYF.

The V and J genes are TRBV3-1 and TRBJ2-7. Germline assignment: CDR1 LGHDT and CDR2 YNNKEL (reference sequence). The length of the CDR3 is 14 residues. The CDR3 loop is CASRQGLNYYEQYF.

The CDR3 reads CASSLGSETQYF. The rearrangement uses TRBV13 and TRBJ2-5. Per germline, CDR1 PRHDT and CDR2 FYEKMQ (reference sequence). The length of the CDR3 is 12 residues.

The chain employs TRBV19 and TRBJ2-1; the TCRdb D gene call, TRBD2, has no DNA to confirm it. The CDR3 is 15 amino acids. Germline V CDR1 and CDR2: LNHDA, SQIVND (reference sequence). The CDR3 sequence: CASSIPAGGVNEQFF.

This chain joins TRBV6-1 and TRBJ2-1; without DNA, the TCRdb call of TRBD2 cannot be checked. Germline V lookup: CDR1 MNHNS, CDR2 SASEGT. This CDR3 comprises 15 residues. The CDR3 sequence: CASSLPSGSLGEQFF.

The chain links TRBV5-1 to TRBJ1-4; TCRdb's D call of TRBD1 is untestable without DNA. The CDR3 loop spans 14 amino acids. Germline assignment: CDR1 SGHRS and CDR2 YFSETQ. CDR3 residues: CASSEGQGNEKLFF.

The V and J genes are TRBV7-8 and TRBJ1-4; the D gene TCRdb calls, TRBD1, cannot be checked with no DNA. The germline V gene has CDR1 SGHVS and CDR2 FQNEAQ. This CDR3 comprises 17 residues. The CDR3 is CASSLRGSALTNEKLFF.

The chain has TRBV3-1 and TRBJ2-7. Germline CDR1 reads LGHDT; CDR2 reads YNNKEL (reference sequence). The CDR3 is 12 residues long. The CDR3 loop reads CASSQTNYEQYF.

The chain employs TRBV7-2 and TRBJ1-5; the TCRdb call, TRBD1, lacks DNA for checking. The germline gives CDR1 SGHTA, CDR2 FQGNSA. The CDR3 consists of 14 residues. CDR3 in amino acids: CASSLDRGGQPQHF.

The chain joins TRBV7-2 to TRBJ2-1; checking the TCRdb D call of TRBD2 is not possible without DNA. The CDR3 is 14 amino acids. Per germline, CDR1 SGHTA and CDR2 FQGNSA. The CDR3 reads CASSFGGGGNEQFF.

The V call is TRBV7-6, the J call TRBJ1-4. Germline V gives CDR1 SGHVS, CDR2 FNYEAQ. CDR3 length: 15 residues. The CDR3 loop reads CASSAFRSTNEKLFF. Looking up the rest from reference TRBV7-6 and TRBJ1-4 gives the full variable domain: GAGVSQSPRYKVTKRGQDVALRCDPISGHVSLYWYRQALGQGPEFLTYFNYEAQQDKSGLPNDRFSAERPEGSISTLTIQRTEQRDSAMYRCASSAFRSTNEKLFFGSGTQLSVL.

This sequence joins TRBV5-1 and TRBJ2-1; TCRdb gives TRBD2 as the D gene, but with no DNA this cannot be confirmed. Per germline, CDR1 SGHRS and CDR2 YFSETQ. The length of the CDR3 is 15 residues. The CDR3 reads CASSGGGVAYNEQFF.

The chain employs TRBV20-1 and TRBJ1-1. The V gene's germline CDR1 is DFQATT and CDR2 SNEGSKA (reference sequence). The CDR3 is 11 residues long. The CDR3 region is CSANLGVEAFF.

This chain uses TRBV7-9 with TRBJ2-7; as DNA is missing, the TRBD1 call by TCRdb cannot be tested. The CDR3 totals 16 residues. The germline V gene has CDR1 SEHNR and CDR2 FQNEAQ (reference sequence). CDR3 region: CASALGPRTGFSEQYF.

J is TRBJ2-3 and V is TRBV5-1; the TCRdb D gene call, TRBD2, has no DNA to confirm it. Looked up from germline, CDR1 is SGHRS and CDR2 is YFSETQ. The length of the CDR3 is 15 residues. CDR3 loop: CASSRKTGGTDTQYF.

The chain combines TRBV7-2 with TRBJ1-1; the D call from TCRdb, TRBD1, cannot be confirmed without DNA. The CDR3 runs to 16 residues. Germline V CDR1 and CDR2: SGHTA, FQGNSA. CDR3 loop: CASSLRWQGGNTEAFF.

The chain's CDR3 is CASRPRGGLYNEQFF. The chain couples TRBV7-9 to TRBJ2-1; lacking DNA, the TRBD1 call made by TCRdb goes unchecked. This CDR3 comprises 15 residues. Germline CDR1 SEHNR, CDR2 FQNEAQ (reference sequence).